A selection of T cell receptor beta chains follows, all from one sample in a study of cytotoxic CD8 clonotypes in ibrutinib-treated CLL. TCRdb's table, derived via immunoSEQ multiplex PCR, lists solely in-frame clones and lacks some. The sample has some 200,000 clones, 75% to 85% seen once. This material consisted of PBMCs, taken after 12 months of ibrutinib treatment. Receptor source: a human donor with chronic lymphocytic leukemia. The CDR3 runs from the conserved cysteine through the conserved F or W. Clone sizes are given selectively: once, few, many, or a class where the clone is expanded.

v_call clone_size cdr3_aa
TRBV5-5 few CASSGTSGPSYEQYF
TRBV6-5 . CASSYSGPTEGYGYTF
TRBV21-1 . CASSTPSLDFGYGYTF
TRBV6-1 medium-sized CASSRRARKEKLFF
TRBV7-8 . CASSLGSTVFGPLHF
TRBV5-1 . CASSPEGTGGFDTQYF
TRBV7-9 . CASSRGPLGREGNTIYF
TRBV5-6 . CASSSPRLAGGPSGEQFF
TRBV29-1 . CSVVRLAGAVGDTQYF
TRBV7-3 . CASSHGQGLSNQPQHF
TRBV2 . CASSRGAYLYEQYF
TRBV18 . CASFTIPGQGWEQYF
TRBV25-1 . CASSEYLTSGETQYF
TRBV6-1 . CASSLWAGGIEQYF
TRBV30 . CAWGSGMNTEAFF
TRBV2 once CANLGTDRGHEKLFF
TRBV6-5 . CASSYGRGQETQYF
TRBV10-3 few CAISQGADGGYTF
TRBV2 . CASSELVPSYEQYF
TRBV6-1 . CASSSTRVGTQYF
TRBV7-3 . CASSLTKSQAEETQYF
TRBV6-1 many CASSSSGLNTEAFF
TRBV19 . CASSMGQPYNEQFF
TRBV27 . CACRRWAGGDYGYTF
TRBV18 . CASSPRDAGASTDTQYF
TRBV19 . CASSSIQGYQETQYF
TRBV28 . CATGVGYGYTF
TRBV27 . CASSLLGPNQPQHF
TRBV18 . CASSPWDAAATGELFF
TRBV6-6 . CASQYSLSTDTQYF
TRBV4-1 few CASSQEAGNPYGYTF
TRBV19 . CASSIPRGRYGSYNEQFF
TRBV21-1 few CASSTRSDQPQHF
TRBV9 . CASSARTGGNTEAFF
TRBV19 . CASTPGPSYGYTF
TRBV5-1 . CASSHAPGQGKYEQYF
TRBV6-5 . CASLQGGNTEAFF
TRBV7-9 . CAYRSSQGYNEQFF
TRBV6-5 . CASSYSIQGGEPQHF
TRBV28 . CASSPQGTAYTEAFF
TRBV6-4 . CASSGGLAGNNEQFF
TRBV10-3 . CAISQISGQATGELFF
TRBV10-1 . CASSDSGTGGYEQYF
TRBV7-8 . CASSHRDADTQYF
TRBV4-1 . CASSQGWDDYGYTF
TRBV14 . CASSLGRGQPQHF
TRBV27 few CASSLGQGLWGYTF
TRBV14 . CASSHPPGPTSDTQYF
TRBV7-3 . CASSLGGDYGKTQYF
TRBV7-9 . CASSRPGELFF